Presented here are 5 T cell receptor beta chains from one specimen sequenced in a study of OX40 agonist ivuxolimab in advanced cancers. Profiling relied on immunoSEQ multiplex PCR, and the TCRdb table lists in-frame clones only, not all of them. The repertoire holds about 23,000 clones, with around 79% as singletons. The starting material was CD4+ or CD8+ T cells sorted from blood, obtained in a trial of the OX40 agonist ivuxolimab. These receptors originate from an adult with an advanced solid tumor such as melanoma, head and neck, liver or kidney cancer.

V usage is TRBV7-6 and J usage is TRBJ2-5; D is ambiguous. This CDR3 spans 12 amino acids. In germline, CDR1 is SGHVS, CDR2 FNYEAQ. The V gene lost 4 bases and the J gene lost 3 bases, with 6 bases spanning the gap. CDR3 protein: CASSYGEETQYF. The CDR3 nucleotides read TGTGCCAGCAGCTATGGGGAAGAGACCCAGTACTTC.

This clone was observed a handful of times. V gene TRBV28 combines with J gene TRBJ1-3, with TRBD1 matching over 8 bases. CDR1 and CDR2 (germline): MDHEN, SYDVKM. V lost 4 bases to trimming and J lost 4 bases; unmatched junction nucleotides: 3. The CDR3 has 14 residues. CDR3 sequence: CASSSRGQGNTIYF. The CDR3, as DNA: TGTGCCAGCAGTTCCAGGGGGCAGGGAAACACCATATATTTT.

The gene calls are TRBV6-5 and TRBJ2-7; D perhaps matches TRBD1 (6 bases). V lost 4 bases, J lost 2 bases, and 18 bases lay in between. CDR1 is MNHEY, CDR2 SVGAGI, per germline. The CDR3 contains 16 residues. The CDR3 protein is CASSLGTLGTPYEQYF. The CDR3 region has the DNA TGTGCCAGCAGTTTAGGTACTTTGGGGACACCCTACGAGCAGTACTTC.

V is TRBV19 and J is TRBJ2-2, with 10 positions matching TRBD1. V lost 5 bases to trimming and J lost 3 bases; unmatched junction nucleotides: 9. The CDR3 loop spans 17 amino acids. Looked up from germline, CDR1 is LNHDA and CDR2 is SQIVND (reference sequence). The CDR3 sequence is CASSRGGTGDYTGELFF. CDR3 DNA sequence: TGTGCCAGTAGTCGCGGGGGGACAGGGGACTACACCGGGGAGCTGTTTTTT.

V is TRBV28 and J is TRBJ1-5, with D unresolved. From germline, CDR1 is MDHEN and CDR2 SYDVKM. V was trimmed by 0 bases and J by 3 bases, leaving 12 bases between them. The CDR3 sequence is 16 residues long. The CDR3 here is CASSLWSAKNNQPQHF. The CDR3 DNA follows: TGTGCCAGCAGTTTATGGTCTGCGAAAAACAATCAGCCCCAGCATTTT.